This TCR beta chain comes out of a study of shared clonotypes between healthy human individuals. Study information: A few men and a couple of women, aged 18 to 49, were donors.

Per the original data handling: Without quality scores, immunoSEQ junctional reads could not be filtered like full-length reads. Method: immunoSEQ multiplex PCR; TCRdb's copy keeps in-frame clones and lacks some. V, J and clone size derive from that table, while D and trimming were established from the DNA sequence. Of roughly 2.2 million clones in the sample, about 90% were seen once. Trimming shortened V by 2 bases and J by 2 bases, and 7 bases separated the two germline ends. This CDR3 is 13 amino acids long. CDR1 and CDR2 (germline): MDHEN, SYDVKM. The receptor comes from a man aged 18-30 years in good health. Some clones in this sample may be carry-over from other donors' samples. What was sequenced was naive CD4+ T cells from PBMCs. Indicated subset: CD45RA+ positively selected. The genes are TRBV28 and TRBJ2-7; D not resolved. CDR3 in DNA: TGTGCCAGCAGTTTACCCGCCCCCTACGAGCAGTACTTC. It yields the protein CASSLPAPYEQYF.